Shown below are 20 T cell receptor beta chains from a single sample sequenced in a study of cytomegalovirus exposure and HLA in healthy donors. This PCR relied on a set of 60 Vbeta primers and 13 Jbeta primers. Some clones are missing from TCRdb's copy, which holds only in-frame ones; the method was immunoSEQ multiplex PCR. The sample includes some 200,000 clones. The specimen sequenced was PBMCs. Source of these receptors: a woman aged 18-30 years in good health and CMV-seropositive.

The chain carries TRBV4-3 and TRBJ2-5, with D possibly being TRBD1 (5 bases). Trimming took off 0 bases at V and 4 bases at J, with 9 bases between the two ends. This CDR3 is 14 amino acids long. Germline V gives CDR1 LGHNA, CDR2 YSLEER. The CDR3 protein is CASSQDQGLETQYF. The CDR3 DNA reads as TGCGCCAGCAGCCAAGATCAGGGTTTAGAGACCCAGTACTTC.

The J gene is TRBJ1-5, the V gene TRBV5-1, with D uncertain. The V gene lost 6 bases and the J gene lost 2 bases, with 15 bases spanning the gap. Germline V gene data show CDR1 as SGHRS and CDR2 as YFSETQ. The CDR3 runs 15 residues. The CDR3 loop reads CASIRMVVGNQPQHF. In DNA, the CDR3 is TGCGCCAGCATCAGAATGGTGGTTGGCAATCAGCCCCAGCATTTT.

This CDR3 reads CASSNRTGLSYEQYF. DNA for the CDR3: TGTGCCAGCAGCAATAGGACAGGGCTATCCTACGAGCAGTACTTC. The gene calls are TRBV21-1 and TRBJ2-7; the table's TRBD1 call for D was not verified on the DNA. TRBV21-1 is designated a pseudogene. The CDR3 runs 15 residues.

The chain uses TRBV4-3 and TRBJ2-1; 12 bases map to TRBD2. The germline gives CDR1 LGHNA, CDR2 YSLEER. This CDR3 contains 17 residues. V was pared by 5 bases and J by 3 bases, with 8 bases of the junction left unmatched. In DNA, the CDR3 is TGCGCCAGCAGCTTTCGACTAGCGGGGGCTAACTACAATGAGCAGTTCTTC. Residues: CASSFRLAGANYNEQFF.

The chain carries TRBV5-1 and TRBJ2-3, with 7 positions matching TRBD2. Germline CDR1 and CDR2: SGHRS and YFSETQ. This CDR3 is built from 15 residues. With 4 bases clipped from V and 2 bases from J, the junction kept 7 bases outside the gene matches. The CDR3 loop is CASSPGLVITDTQYF. DNA for the CDR3: TGCGCCAGCAGCCCAGGACTAGTGATCACAGATACGCAGTATTTT.

The chain couples TRBV5-1 to TRBJ1-1; D uncertain. The germline V and J ends were trimmed by 0 bases and 1 base, with 10 bases remaining between them. This CDR3 comprises 15 residues. The germline gives CDR1 SGHRS, CDR2 YFSETQ. CDR3 loop: CASSLETLENTEAFF. CDR3 DNA sequence: TGCGCCAGCAGCTTGGAGACATTAGAGAACACTGAAGCTTTCTTT. The variable domain in full, completed from reference TRBV5-1 and TRBJ1-1, reads KAGVTQTPRYLIKTRGQQVTLSCSPISGHRSVSWYQQTPGQGLQFLFEYFSETQRNKGNFPGRFSGRQFSNSRSEMNVSTLELGDSALYLCASSLETLENTEAFFGQGTRLTVV.

The chain combines TRBV10-2 with TRBJ2-5; TRBD2 aligns across 9 bases. This CDR3 contains 15 residues. Per the germline V gene, CDR1 is WSHSY and CDR2 is SAAADI. V shed 3 bases and J 4 bases; nucleotides not matched to a gene: 6. The CDR3 loop is CASSDSSGSRETQYF. The CDR3 region has the DNA TGCGCCAGCAGTGATAGTAGCGGGAGTCGAGAGACCCAGTACTTC.

The chain joins TRBV28 to TRBJ2-7; no clear D gene. V dropped 6 bases and J dropped 5 bases, with 20 bases sitting between them. This CDR3 comprises 15 residues. Germline assignment: CDR1 MDHEN and CDR2 SYDVKM. CDR3 DNA: TGTGCCAGCAGCTCGGTTGGGCATTCAGCCGACGAGCAGTACTTC. Translation: CASSSVGHSADEQYF. Together with reference TRBV28 and TRBJ2-7, the CDR3 gives the full variable domain: DVKVTQSSRYLVKRTGEKVFLECVQDMDHENMFWYRQDPGLGLRLIYFSYDVKMKEKGDIPEGYSVSREKKERFSLILESASTNQTSMYLCASSSVGHSADEQYFGPGTRLTVT.

The chain joins TRBV6-1 to TRBJ2-5, with no clear D. The CDR3 loop spans 17 amino acids. CDR1 and CDR2 (germline): MNHNS, SASEGT. V was clipped by 2 bases and J by 5 bases, with 21 bases between them. CDR3 sequence reads: CASSERSMASPRETQYF. Here the CDR3 DNA reads TGTGCCAGCAGTGAAAGGTCCATGGCGAGCCCGCGGGAGACCCAGTACTTC.

V gene TRBV10-2 combines with J gene TRBJ2-1, with 7 bases identical to TRBD2. The CDR3 totals 14 residues. Germline trimming cut 5 bases from V and 4 bases from J; bases unmatched to any gene: 5. Germline CDR1 reads WSHSY; CDR2 reads SAAADI. CDR3 in DNA: TGCGCCAGCAGTTCGGGGGGAGCGTACAATGAGCAGTTCTTC. This translates into CASSSGGAYNEQFF.

The rearrangement joins TRBV18 to TRBJ2-7; the D is unclear. This CDR3 contains 14 residues. CDR1 and CDR2 (germline): KGHSH, LQKENI. Trimming shortened V by 3 bases and J by 1 base, and 10 bases separated the two germline ends. The CDR3 protein is CASSPTLDSYEQYF. CDR3 DNA: TGTGCCAGCTCACCGACCCTAGATTCCTACGAGCAGTACTTC.

The chain employs TRBV5-4 and TRBJ1-1, with a weak D call TRBD1 (6 bases). The germline gives CDR1 SGHNT, CDR2 YYREEE (reference sequence). The CDR3 has 15 amino acids. Trimming stripped 1 base from V and 2 bases from J, with 12 bases between. CDR3 amino acids: CASSLRGTRNTEAFF. In DNA, the CDR3 is TGTGCCAGCAGCTTGAGGGGGACCAGAAACACTGAAGCTTTCTTT.

The chain carries TRBV7-3 and TRBJ2-3; 9 bases are a match to TRBD2. V lost 1 base to trimming and J lost 3 bases; unmatched junction nucleotides: 2. This CDR3 comprises 15 residues. Per the germline V gene, CDR1 is SGHTA and CDR2 is FQGTGA. The CDR3 DNA reads as TGTGCCAGCAGCTTAAGCGGGGGGGCTACAGATACGCAGTATTTT. It codes for CASSLSGGATDTQYF.

In nucleotides, the CDR3 is TGCGCCAGCAGCTTTACAGGGGTAGGGAACACTGAAGCTTTCTTT. Protein sequence: CASSFTGVGNTEAFF. The V gene is TRBV5-1, the J gene TRBJ1-1; TRBD1 matches 7 bases. The V and J ends lost 2 bases and 1 base, in that order; junction bases with no gene match: 5. The CDR3 length is 15 residues. Germline values: CDR1 SGHRS, CDR2 YFSETQ.

The CDR3 spells CAWDAPGQGIYEQYF. Here the CDR3 DNA reads TGTGCCTGGGATGCTCCGGGACAGGGTATTTACGAGCAGTACTTC. The genes are TRBV30 and TRBJ2-7; TRBD1 agrees at 9 bases. V gave up 5 bases and J gave up 4 bases; unmatched junction bases: 12. CDR3 size: 15 residues. Per germline, CDR1 GTSNPN and CDR2 SVGIG (reference sequence).

This chain connects TRBV2 to TRBJ2-2; 11 positions agree with TRBD2. The CDR3 has 18 residues. J was trimmed by 6 bases and V by 4 bases; bases with no gene match: 13. Per the germline V gene, CDR1 is SNHLY and CDR2 is FYNNEI. In nucleotides, the CDR3 is TGTGCCAGCAGTGTTCGTGGTAGCGGGGGGGCTGGGTCCGGGGAGCTGTTTTTT. It encodes CASSVRGSGGAGSGELFF. Together with reference TRBV2 and TRBJ2-2, the CDR3 gives the full variable domain: EPEVTQTPSHQVTQMGQEVILRCVPISNHLYFYWYRQILGQKVEFLVSFYNNEISEKSEIFDDQFSVERPDGSNFTLKIRSTKLEDSAMYFCASSVRGSGGAGSGELFFGEGSRLTVL.

This chain connects TRBV27 to TRBJ2-3; D is perhaps TRBD2 (6 bases). CDR3 length: 15 amino acids. The ends were cut back, 4 bases at V and 2 bases at J, with 13 bases in the middle. Germline lookup yields CDR1 MNHEY and CDR2 SMNVEV (reference sequence). The CDR3 DNA is TGTGCCAGCAGTTGGTGGGGGAGGAACACAGATACGCAGTATTTT. Its protein is CASSWWGRNTDTQYF.

The V gene is TRBV7-9, the J gene TRBJ2-6, with a weak D call TRBD1 (5 bases). V lost 0 bases and J 0 bases, leaving 15 bases between the germline ends. This CDR3 is built from 19 residues. CDR1 is SEHNR, CDR2 FQNEAQ, per germline (reference sequence). The CDR3 nucleotides read TGTGCCAGCAGCTTAGCAGACAGAATCCTGAGCTCTGGGGCCAACGTCCTGACTTTC. It translates to CASSLADRILSSGANVLTF.

The rearrangement uses TRBV2 and TRBJ2-7, with a tentative D call TRBD2 (6 bases). CDR3 size: 15 residues. V gave up 8 bases and J gave up 1 base, with 18 bases separating them. The V gene's germline CDR1 is SNHLY and CDR2 FYNNEI. The CDR3 bases are TGTGCCAGCCTGCTCGGGACTGACGGGTCCTACGAGCAGTACTTC. This gives the protein CASLLGTDGSYEQYF.

J is TRBJ2-3 and V is TRBV6-6, with TRBD2 matching over 10 bases. Unmatched junction bases numbered 5, after V lost 4 bases and J lost 4 bases. The CDR3 runs to 15 residues. Germline CDR1 is MNHNY and CDR2 is SVGAGI (reference sequence). The DNA for the CDR3 is TGTGCCAGCAGTTTAGCGGGGGGTGTGTCAGATACGCAGTATTTT. This sequence encodes CASSLAGGVSDTQYF.